These T cell receptor beta chains were read from a single sample in a study of metastatic and nonmetastatic thyroid tumors. TCRdb reprocessed the PCR reads using MiXCR. This table holds 9,000 or so clones, around 15% found once. The sequenced sample consisted of blood. These receptors were collected from a female donor with papillary thyroid cancer or a benign thyroid nodule (not recorded which). Some clones in this sample may be carry-over from other donors' samples. Both conserved end residues are part of each CDR3. Each record gives: J gene, clone size, V gene, D gene, CDR3 DNA, CDR3 protein. The D gene is left open where the match is weak. Not every row has a clone size; where given, it reads once, few, many or a size class.

J: TRBJ1-2; size: medium-sized; V: TRBV7-2; D: TRBD1; DNA: TGTGCCAGCAGCCCACGGACAGGGACGAGCTACACCTTC; CDR3: CASSPRTGTSYTF
J: TRBJ1-2; size: medium-sized; V: TRBV5-6; D: TRBD1; DNA: TGTGCCAGCAGCTCACCCGGGACAGGGACATCGGGCTACACCTTC; CDR3: CASSSPGTGTSGYTF
J: TRBJ2-7; size: few; V: TRBV29-1; D: -; DNA: TGCAGCGCTCTGGGACGGGGTTCCTACGAGCAGTACTTC; CDR3: CSALGRGSYEQYF
J: TRBJ2-7; size: -; V: TRBV5-1; D: -; DNA: TGCGCCAGCAGCTTGTTAGGTATGGACGAGCAGTACTTC; CDR3: CASSLLGMDEQYF
J: TRBJ2-3; size: many; V: TRBV4-3; D: TRBD1; DNA: TGCGCCAGCAGCCAAGATTATGGGACAGGGGCATCAGATACGCAGTATTTT; CDR3: CASSQDYGTGASDTQYF
J: TRBJ1-5; size: medium-sized; V: TRBV6-2/TRBV6-3; D: -; DNA: TGTGCCAGCAGTAATAGGGGCGCCCAACATTTT; CDR3: CASSNRGAQHF
J: TRBJ2-7; size: many; V: TRBV18; D: TRBD2; DNA: TGTGCCAGCTCACGGGGACTAGCGGGTTCCGACGAGCAGTACTTC; CDR3: CASSRGLAGSDEQYF
J: TRBJ2-7; size: many; V: TRBV2; D: -; DNA: TGTGCCAGCGTCCCCGACCGACGGGAAATCTACGAGCAGTACTTC; CDR3: CASVPDRREIYEQYF
J: TRBJ2-7; size: many; V: TRBV5-6; D: -; DNA: TGTGCCAGCAGCCCGCTTCTGGCGCCCTACGAGCAGTACTTC; CDR3: CASSPLLAPYEQYF
J: TRBJ2-1; size: many; V: TRBV24-1; D: -; DNA: TGTGCCACCTCAAAAGCCGACAGGGCGGGGGTCTGGGAGCAGTTCTTC; CDR3: CATSKADRAGVWEQFF
J: TRBJ1-2; size: few; V: TRBV28; D: TRBD1; DNA: TGTGCCAGCAGTGTTGACAGGGGGCGGGGCGGCTACACCTTC; CDR3: CASSVDRGRGGYTF
J: TRBJ1-2; size: medium-sized; V: TRBV6-2/TRBV6-3; D: -; DNA: TGTGCCAGCAGTTACCCGGGAGGTGTCCCGATCTACTATGGCTACACCTTC; CDR3: CASSYPGGVPIYYGYTF
J: TRBJ2-3; size: many; V: TRBV3-1; D: TRBD2; DNA: TGTGCCAGCAGCCCCCCAGCTAGCGGCAAAGATACGCAGTATTTT; CDR3: CASSPPASGKDTQYF
J: TRBJ2-1; size: -; V: TRBV11-2; D: TRBD2; DNA: TGTGCCAGCAGCTCAGACTCTAGCGGGGGGGCCTTTGAGCAGTTCTTC; CDR3: CASSSDSSGGAFEQFF